This T cell receptor beta chain appears in the sequencing data of a study of sequential checkpoint blockade in melanoma. Treatment meaning: randomized to nivolumab then ipilimumab (arm A) or the reverse (arm B). The germline V gene has CDR1 LNHDA and CDR2 SQIVND (reference sequence). Trimming left V 2 bases short and J 7 bases short, with 8 bases between. The CDR3 is 12 residues long. Profiling relied on immunoSEQ multiplex PCR, and the TCRdb table lists in-frame clones only, not all of them. The table shows several thousand clones, with 23% occurring only once. The source is a human donor with melanoma. The chain recombines TRBV19 with TRBJ1-2; D uncertain. The sample was tumor tissue (inferred from file names), taken from a patient given nivolumab and ipilimumab in sequence. CDR3 coding DNA: TGTGCCAGTAGTATACAGGCGGGTGGCTACACCTTC. It codes for CASSIQAGGYTF.